The 27 T cell receptor beta chains reported below all come from one sample, sequenced in a study of T cell responses to AZD1222 COVID-19 vaccine. Repertoires were generated with immunoSEQ multiplex PCR, while TCRdb's copy carries only in-frame clones and drops some. The sample lists 90,000 to 150,000 clones; around 89% were seen once. The sequences come from peripheral blood, collected 28 days after the second AZD1222 dose. All receptors come from an adult who received the AZD1222 COVID-19 vaccine.

The V gene is TRBV6-5, the J gene TRBJ2-7, with 10 bases identical to TRBD1. The CDR3 runs to 15 residues. Looked up from germline, CDR1 is MNHEY and CDR2 is SVGAGI. The trim removed 6 bases at V and 5 bases at J, leaving 10 bases unmatched. The CDR3: CASRSRDRGSHEQYF. The CDR3 DNA sequence: TGTGCCAGCAGGTCCCGGGACAGGGGAAGCCACGAGCAGTACTTC.

The chain combines TRBV12-3 or TRBV12-4 with TRBJ1-1, with D possibly TRBD1 on 5 matching bases. Deletions cut 6 bases from V and 11 bases from J, with 16 bases between. CDR3 size: 12 residues. The CDR3 spells CASSIGVNRAFF. Here the CDR3 DNA reads TGTGCCAGCAGCATAGGGGTTAATCGGGCTTTCTTT.

V gene TRBV7-6 combines with J gene TRBJ1-3, with 9 positions matching TRBD1. Germline-derived CDR1 and CDR2 are SGHVS and FNYEAQ. V lost 5 bases to trimming and J lost 0 bases; unmatched junction nucleotides: 11. The CDR3 spans 18 residues. The CDR3 DNA reads as TGTGCCAGCAGCAAAGACAGGGGGGCACTCCGCTCTGGAAACACCATATATTTT. Its protein product is CASSKDRGALRSGNTIYF.

V usage is TRBV4-1 and J usage is TRBJ1-1; a weak D match, TRBD1 (5 bases). The V gene lost 1 base and the J gene lost 0 bases, with 15 bases spanning the gap. Germline V lookup: CDR1 MGHRA, CDR2 YSYEKL. This CDR3 region has 17 residues. CDR3 amino acids: CASSQGVGRQMNTEAFF. In DNA form, the CDR3 reads TGCGCCAGCAGCCAAGGGGTCGGCAGACAGATGAACACTGAAGCTTTCTTT.

The chain uses TRBV6-5 and TRBJ1-2, with TRBD1 matching over 7 bases. J gave up 6 bases and V 4 bases, and 8 bases lay outside the gene matches. Germline V gene lookup returns CDR1 MNHEY and CDR2 SVGAGI. This CDR3 is 14 amino acids long. The DNA for the CDR3 is TGTGCCAGCAGTTTCCAAGGGGGCGCAAATGGCTACACCTTC. Amino acids: CASSFQGGANGYTF.

This chain links TRBV5-3 with TRBJ2-1; 9 nucleotides align to TRBD1. TRBV5-3 is an ORF; its function is uncertain. V shed 4 bases and J 14 bases; nucleotides not matched to a gene: 10. The CDR3 consists of 13 residues. Here the CDR3 reads CARSRTGTGKEFF. In nucleotides, the CDR3 is TGTGCCAGAAGCCGGACCGGGACAGGGAAGGAGTTCTTC.

The V call is TRBV7-3, the J call TRBJ2-7; TRBD1 matches 7 bases. CDR1 is SGHTA, CDR2 FQGTGA, per germline. The CDR3 is 15 residues long. Trimming at V came to 0 bases and at J to 0 bases, leaving 2 bases not matched to a gene. The CDR3 DNA sequence: TGTGCCAGCAGCTTAACCGGGACAGCCTCCTACGAGCAGTACTTC. Translating gives CASSLTGTASYEQYF.

J is TRBJ2-3 and V is TRBV7-6; the D gene is possibly TRBD1 (6 bases). V was trimmed by 0 bases and J by 2 bases, leaving 12 bases between them. Germline V lookup: CDR1 SGHVS, CDR2 FNYEAQ. The length of the CDR3 is 16 residues. The CDR3 here is CASSLAGHVNTDTQYF. CDR3 sequence (DNA): TGTGCCAGCAGCTTAGCGGGACATGTGAACACAGATACGCAGTATTTT.

Notes on this clone: The sample has other DNA sequences that encode this CDR3 too. The rearrangement uses TRBV28 and TRBJ2-3; 7 nucleotides align to TRBD2. The CDR3 is made up of 15 amino acids. Germline V gives CDR1 MDHEN, CDR2 SYDVKM. The V and J ends lost 6 bases and 2 bases, in that order; junction bases with no gene match: 8. DNA for the CDR3: TGTGCCAGCAGCCTTCCTAGCGGCCTCACAGATACGCAGTATTTT. As protein: CASSLPSGLTDTQYF.

J is TRBJ1-6 and V is TRBV7-3; 7 bases are a match to TRBD1. Germline-derived CDR1 and CDR2 are SGHTA and FQGTGA. The trim removed 1 base at V and 9 bases at J, leaving 6 bases unmatched. This CDR3 comprises 15 residues. CDR3: CASSLSQGVSSPLHF. The CDR3 nucleotides read TGTGCCAGCAGCTTAAGTCAGGGGGTGAGTTCACCCCTCCACTTT.

The V call is TRBV6-5, the J call TRBJ2-2; D unclear. Germline loops: CDR1 MNHEY, CDR2 SVGAGI. The CDR3 totals 15 residues. V gave up 4 bases and J gave up 2 bases, with 11 bases separating them. CDR3 nucleotides: TGTGCCAGCAGTTTATCGACACTTAACACCGGGGAGCTGTTTTTT. Translated, it gives CASSLSTLNTGELFF.

The V and J genes are TRBV7-4 and TRBJ2-7; D gene ambiguous. The V gene lost 1 base and the J gene lost 3 bases, with 10 bases spanning the gap. CDR1 SGHVT and CDR2 SQSDAQ come from the germline V gene. The CDR3 spans 14 residues. The DNA of the CDR3 is TGTGCCAGCAGCTTAGTGTCACCCGTCTACGAGCAGTACTTC. Translated: CASSLVSPVYEQYF.

The V and J genes are TRBV6-6 and TRBJ1-1, with 7 bases that match TRBD1. The CDR3 has 14 residues. J gave up 11 bases and V 6 bases, and 15 bases lay outside the gene matches. Germline V gene data show CDR1 as MNHNY and CDR2 as SVGAGI (reference sequence). CDR3 protein: CASSPSTGQISAFF. The CDR3 nucleotides are TGTGCCAGCAGCCCCTCTACGGGACAGATTTCGGCTTTCTTT.

This sequence joins TRBV5-1 and TRBJ1-2; D not certain. Germline V gene sequence: CDR1 SGHRS, CDR2 YFSETQ. The CDR3 runs 13 residues. V dropped 1 base and J dropped 6 bases, with 10 bases sitting between them. CDR3 sequence reads: CASSLTDLHGYTF. CDR3 sequence (DNA): TGCGCCAGCAGCTTGACAGATCTGCATGGCTACACCTTC.

The chain recombines TRBV19 with TRBJ1-5, with D maybe TRBD1 (5 bases). The germline gives CDR1 LNHDA, CDR2 SQIVND (reference sequence). V lost 7 bases and J 2 bases, leaving 15 bases between the germline ends. The CDR3 sequence is 15 residues long. As DNA, the CDR3 is TGTGCCAGTACTCCCGGGGGAATGCGCAATCAGCCCCAGCATTTT. Protein sequence: CASTPGGMRNQPQHF. The complete variable domain, with remaining parts taken from reference TRBV19 and TRBJ1-5, reads DGGITQSPKYLFRKEGQNVTLSCEQNLNHDAMYWYRQDPGQGLRLIYYSQIVNDFQKGDIAEGYSVSREKKESFPLTVTSAQKNPTAFYLCASTPGGMRNQPQHFGDGTRLSIL.

This chain uses TRBV7-8 with TRBJ2-1; D unresolved. This CDR3 comprises 14 residues. Germline CDR1 and CDR2: SGHVS and FQNEAQ. The V end lost 4 bases, the J end lost 6 bases, and 13 bases lay between the germline ends. DNA of the CDR3: TGTGCCAGCAGCTGGGGATCGCTCGTCAATGAGCAGTTCTTC. It translates to CASSWGSLVNEQFF.

V gene TRBV24-1 combines with J gene TRBJ2-7; TRBD2 might be the D (5 bases). This CDR3 spans 15 amino acids. V lost 0 bases and J lost 6, with 14 bases in between. Germline V lookup: CDR1 KGHDR, CDR2 SFDVKD. The CDR3 DNA reads as TGTGCCACCAGTGATTTGCGTCTAGCAGCCCGCGAGCAGTACTTC. Translating gives CATSDLRLAAREQYF.

The chain employs TRBV10-3 and TRBJ2-1, with D unresolved. There are 13 residues in the CDR3. The V end lost 9 bases, the J end lost 1 base, and 10 bases lay between the germline ends. Germline CDR1 ENHRY, CDR2 SYGVKD. As DNA, the CDR3 is TGTGCCATTTCTGACGCTTCCTACAATGAGCAGTTCTTC. Its translation is CAISDASYNEQFF.

The genes are TRBV28 and TRBJ1-2; TRBD1 matches at 7 bases. The CDR3 has 14 residues. The V and J ends lost 6 bases and 2 bases, in that order; junction bases with no gene match: 6. Germline CDR1 is MDHEN and CDR2 is SYDVKM. The CDR3 reads CASRRTGQNYGYTF. CDR3 nucleotides: TGTGCCAGCAGGCGAACGGGACAGAACTATGGCTACACCTTC.

This chain joins TRBV18 and TRBJ2-2, with 10 bases aligning to TRBD1. CDR1 KGHSH and CDR2 LQKENI come from the germline V gene. Trimming at V came to 6 bases and at J to 0 bases, leaving 7 bases not matched to a gene. This CDR3 region has 17 residues. In DNA form, the CDR3 reads TGTGCCAGCTCTTCGACCGGGACAGGGGCGAACACCGGGGAGCTGTTTTTT. It is translated as CASSSTGTGANTGELFF.

The genes are TRBV5-1 and TRBJ1-1; possibly TRBD1 for D (5 bases). The germline gives CDR1 SGHRS, CDR2 YFSETQ. This CDR3 has 14 amino acids. Trimming cost V 0 bases and J 3 bases, with 9 bases left between them. CDR3 in DNA: TGCGCCAGCAGCTTGGGTCTCAGGGACACTGAAGCTTTCTTT. Translated: CASSLGLRDTEAFF.

Only a few counts were recorded for this clone. The chain employs TRBV4-1 and TRBJ2-7; 10 nucleotides align to TRBD1. Losses at the gene ends were 0 bases for V and 6 bases for J; bases not matched to a gene: 2. CDR3 length equals 14 residues. CDR1 is MGHRA and CDR2 is YSYEKL in the germline V gene. The CDR3 nucleotides are TGCGCCAGCAGCCAAGATCGGACAGGGGGCGAGCAGTACTTC. It codes for CASSQDRTGGEQYF.

The gene calls are TRBV5-6 and TRBJ1-4; 7 positions agree with TRBD1. The junction had 11 bases not matched to a gene; V was cut back by 4 bases and J by 8 bases. CDR3 length: 15 amino acids. Germline-derived CDR1 and CDR2 are SGHDT and YYEEEE. The CDR3, as DNA: TGTGCCAGCAGCCTGAGGACAGGCGGGAGGGAAAAACTGTTTTTT. Its translation: CASSLRTGGREKLFF.

The chain links TRBV30 to TRBJ1-3, with 7 bases identical to TRBD1. The CDR3 extends over 14 amino acids. The germline V gene has CDR1 GTSNPN and CDR2 SVGIG (reference sequence). V lost 2 bases, J lost 1 base, and 2 bases stayed unmatched. DNA for the CDR3: TGTGCCTGGAGTATGACAGGGTCTGGAAACACCATATATTTT. Protein product: CAWSMTGSGNTIYF.

The V gene is TRBV12-3 or TRBV12-4, the J gene TRBJ2-1; D is possibly TRBD1 (5 bases). The V end was cut by 5 bases, the J end by 7 bases, with 12 bases between. The CDR3 spans 13 residues. The CDR3 DNA reads TGTGCCAGCAGTAACTTACCAGGGAATGAGCAGTTCTTC. Encoded protein: CASSNLPGNEQFF.

This chain joins TRBV7-6 and TRBJ2-2; TRBD1 aligns across 8 bases. This CDR3 has 17 amino acids. With 3 bases clipped from V and 4 bases from J, the junction kept 10 bases outside the gene matches. Germline values: CDR1 SGHVS, CDR2 FNYEAQ. Here the CDR3 reads CASSFDRGSKPTGELFF. The CDR3, as DNA: TGTGCCAGCAGCTTCGACAGGGGATCGAAGCCCACCGGGGAGCTGTTTTTT.

V gene TRBV9 combines with J gene TRBJ2-1; 7 bases fit TRBD2. CDR1 and CDR2 from the germline V gene are SGDLS and YYNGEE. V was pared by 4 bases and J by 6 bases, with 4 bases of the junction left unmatched. The CDR3 length is 13 residues. The CDR3 spells CASSSGGGNEQFF. DNA of the CDR3: TGTGCCAGCAGCTCCGGCGGGGGCAATGAGCAGTTCTTC.